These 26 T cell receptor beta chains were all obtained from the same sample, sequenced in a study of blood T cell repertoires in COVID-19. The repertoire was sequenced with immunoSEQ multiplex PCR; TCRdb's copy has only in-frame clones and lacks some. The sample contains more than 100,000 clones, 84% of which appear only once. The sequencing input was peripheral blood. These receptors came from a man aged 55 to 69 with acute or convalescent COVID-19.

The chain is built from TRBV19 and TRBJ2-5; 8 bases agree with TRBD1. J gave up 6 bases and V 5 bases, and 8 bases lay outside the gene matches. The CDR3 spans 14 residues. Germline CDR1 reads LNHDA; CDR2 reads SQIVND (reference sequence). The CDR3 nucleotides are TGTGCCAGTAGTGCCGGACAGGGTGGAAAGACCCAGTACTTC. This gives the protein CASSAGQGGKTQYF.

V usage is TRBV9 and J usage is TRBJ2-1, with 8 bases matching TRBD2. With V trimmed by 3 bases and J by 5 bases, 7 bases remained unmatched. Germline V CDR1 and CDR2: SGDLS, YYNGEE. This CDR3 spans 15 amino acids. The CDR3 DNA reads TGTGCCAGCAGCGCCGGGACTAGGTTCCACAATGAGCAGTTCTTC. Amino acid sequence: CASSAGTRFHNEQFF.

The CDR3 here is CASSSVGGLRSYEQYF. The CDR3 region has the DNA TGTGCCAGCAGTTCCGTCGGGGGTCTTCGGTCCTACGAGCAGTACTTC. The V and J genes are TRBV27 and TRBJ2-7; D may be TRBD2 (6 bases). This CDR3 is 16 amino acids long. V was cut by 4 bases and J by 1 base, with 17 bases left in between. Germline assignment: CDR1 MNHEY and CDR2 SMNVEV (reference sequence).

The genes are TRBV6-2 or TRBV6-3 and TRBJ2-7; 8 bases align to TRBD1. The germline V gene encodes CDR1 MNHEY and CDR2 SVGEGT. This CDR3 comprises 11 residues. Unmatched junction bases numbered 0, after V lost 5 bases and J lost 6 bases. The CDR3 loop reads CASSTGGEQYF. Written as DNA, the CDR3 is TGTGCCAGCAGTACAGGGGGCGAGCAGTACTTC.

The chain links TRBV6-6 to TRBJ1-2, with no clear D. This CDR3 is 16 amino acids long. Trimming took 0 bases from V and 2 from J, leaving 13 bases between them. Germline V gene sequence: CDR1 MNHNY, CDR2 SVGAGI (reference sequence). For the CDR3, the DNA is TGTGCCAGCAGTTACTCTCTGGAGGTTGGGAACTATGGCTACACCTTC. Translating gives CASSYSLEVGNYGYTF.

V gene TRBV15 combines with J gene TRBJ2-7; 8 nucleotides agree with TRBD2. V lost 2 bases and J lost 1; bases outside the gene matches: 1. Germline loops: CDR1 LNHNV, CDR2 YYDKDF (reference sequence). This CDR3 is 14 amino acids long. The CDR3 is CATSRTGGSYEQYF. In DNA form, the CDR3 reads TGTGCCACCAGCAGAACGGGAGGGTCCTACGAGCAGTACTTC. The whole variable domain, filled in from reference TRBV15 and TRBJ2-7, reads DAMVIQNPRYQVTQFGKPVTLSCSQTLNHNVMYWYQQKSSQAPKLLFHYYDKDFNNEADTPDNFQSRRPNTSFCFLDIRSPGLGDTAMYLCATSRTGGSYEQYFGPGTRLTVT.

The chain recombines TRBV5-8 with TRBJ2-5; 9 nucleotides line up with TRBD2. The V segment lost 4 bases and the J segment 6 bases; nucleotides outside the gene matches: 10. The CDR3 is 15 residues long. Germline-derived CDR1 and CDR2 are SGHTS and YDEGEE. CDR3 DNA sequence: TGTGCCAGCAGCCCTTGGCGGGGGGGCCCTAAGACCCAGTACTTC. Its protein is CASSPWRGGPKTQYF.

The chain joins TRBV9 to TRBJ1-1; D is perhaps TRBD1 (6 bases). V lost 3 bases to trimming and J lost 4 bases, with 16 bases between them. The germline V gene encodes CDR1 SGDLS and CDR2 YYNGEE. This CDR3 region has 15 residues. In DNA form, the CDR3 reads TGTGCCAGCAGCGCATCAGGGGTGTCGGGCACTGAAGCTTTCTTT. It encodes CASSASGVSGTEAFF.

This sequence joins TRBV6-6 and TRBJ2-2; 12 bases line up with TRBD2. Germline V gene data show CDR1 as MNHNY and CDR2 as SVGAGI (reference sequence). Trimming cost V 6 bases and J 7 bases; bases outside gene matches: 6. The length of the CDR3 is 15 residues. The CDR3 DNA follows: TGTGCCAGCAGACTACTAGCGGGAGGCCACGGGGAGCTGTTTTTT. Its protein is CASRLLAGGHGELFF.

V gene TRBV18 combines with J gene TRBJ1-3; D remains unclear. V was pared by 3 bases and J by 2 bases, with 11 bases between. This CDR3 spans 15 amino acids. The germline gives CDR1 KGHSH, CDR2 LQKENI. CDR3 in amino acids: CASSPSVAPGNTIYF. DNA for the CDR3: TGTGCCAGCTCACCTTCGGTTGCTCCTGGAAACACCATATATTTT.

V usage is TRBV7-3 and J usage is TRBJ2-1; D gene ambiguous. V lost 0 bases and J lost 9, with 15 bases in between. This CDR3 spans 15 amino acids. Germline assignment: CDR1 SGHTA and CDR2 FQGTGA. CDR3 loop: CASSLTVVSYGEQFF. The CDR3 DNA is TGTGCCAGCAGCTTAACCGTAGTTTCTTATGGTGAGCAGTTCTTC.

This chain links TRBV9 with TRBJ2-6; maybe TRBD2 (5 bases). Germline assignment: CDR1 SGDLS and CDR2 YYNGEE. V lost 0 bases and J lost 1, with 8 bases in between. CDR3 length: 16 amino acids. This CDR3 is CASSVAGGSGANVLTF. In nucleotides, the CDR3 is TGTGCCAGCAGCGTAGCCGGCGGGTCTGGGGCCAACGTCCTGACTTTC.

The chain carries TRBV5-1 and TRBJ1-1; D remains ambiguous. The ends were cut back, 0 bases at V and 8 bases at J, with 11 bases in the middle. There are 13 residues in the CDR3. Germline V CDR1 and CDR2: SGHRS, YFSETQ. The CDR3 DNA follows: TGCGCCAGCAGCTTGGCAGGTACCCCCGAAGCTTTCTTT. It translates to CASSLAGTPEAFF.

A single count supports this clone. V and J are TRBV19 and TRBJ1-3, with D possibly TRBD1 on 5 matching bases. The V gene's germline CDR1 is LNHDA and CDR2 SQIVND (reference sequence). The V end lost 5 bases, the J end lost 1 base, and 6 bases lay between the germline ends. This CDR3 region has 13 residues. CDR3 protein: CASSSGSGNTIYF. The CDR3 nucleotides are TGTGCCAGTAGTTCAGGGTCTGGAAACACCATATATTTT.

This chain's CDR3 is CATSVLYEQFF. CDR3 nucleotide sequence: TGTGCCACCAGTGTCCTTTATGAGCAGTTCTTC. This rearrangement joins TRBV24-1 to TRBJ2-1; D is uncertain. V lost 5 bases to trimming and J lost 8 bases, with 6 bases between them. The length of the CDR3 is 11 residues. Germline CDR1 and CDR2: KGHDR and SFDVKD.

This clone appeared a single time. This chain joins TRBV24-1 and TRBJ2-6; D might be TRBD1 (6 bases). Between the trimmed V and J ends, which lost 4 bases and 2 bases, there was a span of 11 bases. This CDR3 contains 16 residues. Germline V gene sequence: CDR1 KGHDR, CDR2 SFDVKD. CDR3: CATSEPTGPGANVLTF. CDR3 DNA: TGTGCCACCAGTGAACCAACAGGGCCTGGGGCCAACGTCCTGACTTTC.

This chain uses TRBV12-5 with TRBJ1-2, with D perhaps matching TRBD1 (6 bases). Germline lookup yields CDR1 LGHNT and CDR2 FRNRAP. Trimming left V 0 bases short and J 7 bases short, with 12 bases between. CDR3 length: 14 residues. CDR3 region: CASGLVPRGSGYTF. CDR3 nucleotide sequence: TGTGCTAGTGGTTTGGTACCCAGGGGCAGTGGCTACACCTTC.

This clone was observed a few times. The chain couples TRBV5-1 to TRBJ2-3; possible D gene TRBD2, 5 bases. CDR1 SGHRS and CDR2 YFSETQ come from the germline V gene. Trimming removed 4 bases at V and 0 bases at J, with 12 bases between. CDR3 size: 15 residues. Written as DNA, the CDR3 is TGCGCCAGCAGCCTAGCCACGGTTAGCACAGATACGCAGTATTTT. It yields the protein CASSLATVSTDTQYF.

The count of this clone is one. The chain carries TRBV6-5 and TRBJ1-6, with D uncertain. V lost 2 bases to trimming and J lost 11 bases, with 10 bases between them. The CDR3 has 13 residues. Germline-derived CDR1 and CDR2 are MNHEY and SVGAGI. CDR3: CASSYPSGTPLHF. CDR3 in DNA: TGTGCCAGCAGTTACCCGTCGGGGACACCCCTCCACTTT.

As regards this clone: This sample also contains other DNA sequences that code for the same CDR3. The CDR3 coding sequence is TGTGCCAGCAGCTCACCGGGACAGGGATACAATGAGCAGTTCTTC. It is translated as CASSSPGQGYNEQFF. The rearrangement uses TRBV5-6 and TRBJ2-1; TRBD1 matches at 9 bases. V shed 3 bases and J 4 bases; nucleotides not matched to a gene: 5. The CDR3 has 15 residues. Germline V gives CDR1 SGHDT, CDR2 YYEEEE.

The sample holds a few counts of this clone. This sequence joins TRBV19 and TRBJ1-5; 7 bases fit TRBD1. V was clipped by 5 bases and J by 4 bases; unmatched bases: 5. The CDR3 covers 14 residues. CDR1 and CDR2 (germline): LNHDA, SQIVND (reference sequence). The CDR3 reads CASSPLQGNQPQHF. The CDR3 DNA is TGTGCCAGTAGTCCTCTACAGGGGAATCAGCCCCAGCATTTT. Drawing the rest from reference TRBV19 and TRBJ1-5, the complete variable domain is DGGITQSPKYLFRKEGQNVTLSCEQNLNHDAMYWYRQDPGQGLRLIYYSQIVNDFQKGDIAEGYSVSREKKESFPLTVTSAQKNPTAFYLCASSPLQGNQPQHFGDGTRLSIL.

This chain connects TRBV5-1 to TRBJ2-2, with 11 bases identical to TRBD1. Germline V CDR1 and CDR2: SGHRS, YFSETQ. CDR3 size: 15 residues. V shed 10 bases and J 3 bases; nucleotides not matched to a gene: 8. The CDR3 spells CAGAPGQGDTGELFF. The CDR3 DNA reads TGCGCCGGAGCACCGGGACAGGGGGACACCGGGGAGCTGTTTTTT.

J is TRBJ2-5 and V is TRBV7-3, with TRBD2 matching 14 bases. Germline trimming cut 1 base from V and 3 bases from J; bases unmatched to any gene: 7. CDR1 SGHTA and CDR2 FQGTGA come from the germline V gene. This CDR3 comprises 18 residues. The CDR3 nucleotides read TGTGCCAGCAGCTTAAATTCGGCGGGACTAGCGGGGGAAGAGACCCAGTACTTC. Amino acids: CASSLNSAGLAGEETQYF.

The CDR3 protein is CAWSARGRVTEAFF. The CDR3 bases are TGTGCCTGGAGTGCGAGGGGGCGGGTCACTGAAGCTTTCTTT. The J gene is TRBJ1-1, the V gene TRBV30; TRBD1 matches at 7 bases. CDR3 length: 14 amino acids. V shed 1 base and J 4 bases; nucleotides not matched to a gene: 6. Germline CDR1 is GTSNPN and CDR2 is SVGIG (reference sequence). The entire variable domain, with the rest obtained from reference TRBV30 and TRBJ1-1, is as follows: SQTIHQWPATLVQPVGSPLSLECTVEGTSNPNLYWYRQAAGRGLQLLFYSVGIGQISSEVPQNLSASRPQDRQFILSSKKLLLSDSGFYLCAWSARGRVTEAFFGQGTRLTVV.

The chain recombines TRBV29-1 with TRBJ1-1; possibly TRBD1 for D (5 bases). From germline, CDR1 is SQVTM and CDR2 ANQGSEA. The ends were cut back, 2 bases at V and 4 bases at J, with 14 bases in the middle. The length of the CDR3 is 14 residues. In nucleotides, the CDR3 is TGCAGCGTTGAAAGCGGGGCTATTGTCACTGAAGCTTTCTTT. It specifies CSVESGAIVTEAFF.

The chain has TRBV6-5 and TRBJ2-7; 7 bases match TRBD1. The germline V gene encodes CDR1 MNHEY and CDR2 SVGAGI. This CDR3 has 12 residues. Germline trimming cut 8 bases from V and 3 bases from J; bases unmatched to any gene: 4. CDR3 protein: CASGTEVYEQYF. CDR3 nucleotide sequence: TGTGCCAGCGGGACAGAGGTCTACGAGCAGTACTTC.